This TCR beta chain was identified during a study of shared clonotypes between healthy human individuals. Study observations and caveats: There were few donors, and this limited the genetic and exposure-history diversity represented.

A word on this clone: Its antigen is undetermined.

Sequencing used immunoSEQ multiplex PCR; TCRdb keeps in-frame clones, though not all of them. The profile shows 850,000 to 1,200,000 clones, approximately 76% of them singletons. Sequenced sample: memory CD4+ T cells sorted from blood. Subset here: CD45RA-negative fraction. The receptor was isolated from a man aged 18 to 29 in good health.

DNA of the CDR3: TGTGCCAGCAGCTTGGAATACCAGAAGAACACCGGGGAGCTGTTTTTT. Encoded protein: CASSLEYQKNTGELFF. V usage is TRBV5-6 and J usage is TRBJ2-2; no firm D call. V dropped 0 bases and J dropped 1 base, with 10 bases sitting between them. This CDR3 spans 16 amino acids. The germline gives CDR1 SGHDT, CDR2 YYEEEE.